The sequence of this T cell receptor beta chain was determined in a study of T cells expressing NK-cell markers. There are 18 residues in the CDR3. CDR1 LNHNV and CDR2 YYDKDF come from the germline V gene (reference sequence). TCRdb re-called the 5' RACE reads and shows each CDR3 protein once, DNA omitted. This sample lists about 550,000 distinct CDR3 sequences; its ten largest clones have about 3.6%. This TCR derives from a man between 18 and 35 years old in good health. J is TRBJ2-6 and V is TRBV15; the D call of TRBD1 rests on TCRdb alone, since no DNA is present to check it. Material for sequencing was blood T cells: a sorted CD56 or NKG2C T cell subset, CD4+ or CD8+ T cells, or bulk PBMC T cells (not recorded which). The CDR3 here is CATSRDPAGLTGANVLTF.